Here is one TCR beta chain with its context. The antigen remains unidentified. This entry comes from a study of cytomegalovirus exposure and HLA in healthy donors. Whole-study results and caveats: In an earlier analysis, in roughly 580 donors, most V segments appeared productive either ~87% or ~30% of the time. In a later analysis, several top co-occurrence clusters appeared linked to parvovirus B19, influenza, CMV and Epstein-Barr virus. TCR beta sequences numbering around 15,000 were associated with HLA alleles at 0.05 false discovery rate in a later analysis.

The germline CDR1 and CDR2 sequences are LNHDA and SQIVND (reference sequence). The V end lost 6 bases, the J end lost 5 bases, and 11 bases lay between the germline ends. The CDR3 spans 14 residues. Despite likely unrecorded immune exposures, the donors were nominally healthy at the time of sampling. The PCR employed 60 Vbeta primers together with 13 Jbeta primers. This table comes from immunoSEQ multiplex PCR, and its TCRdb copy is limited to in-frame clones, with some not included. Altogether under 200,000 clones are present, 84% being singletons, with the ten largest covering around 6%. The J gene is TRBJ1-6, the V gene TRBV19; D is perhaps TRBD1 (6 bases). Material: PBMCs. The source of this sequence is a man in his fifties or sixties in good health and CMV-seropositive. This CDR3 reads CASRGTYDNSPLHF. CDR3 nucleotides: TGTGCCAGTAGGGGGACATACGATAATTCACCCCTCCACTTT. Drawing the rest from reference TRBV19 and TRBJ1-6, the complete variable domain is DGGITQSPKYLFRKEGQNVTLSCEQNLNHDAMYWYRQDPGQGLRLIYYSQIVNDFQKGDIAEGYSVSREKKESFPLTVTSAQKNPTAFYLCASRGTYDNSPLHFGNGTRLTVT.